One and the same sample provided the 32 T cell receptor beta chains below, sequenced in a study of response to subunit inactivated influenza vaccine (dated by TCRdb to about 2018). The library was generated by RT-PCR. The data were produced on an Illumina HiSeq 2500. TCRdb ran its own pipeline on the public reads, namely fastp trimming at Q25 and MiXCR clone calling, and kept in-frame beta chains. CDR3 protein sequences are deduplicated, and each keeps its most common genes and DNA. The sample has hundreds of thousands of distinct CDR3 sequences on record, roughly 14% of them singletons. Of the sample, 11% is held by the ten largest clones. Sequenced material: PBMCs from blood, taken approximately 13 days after vaccination. Source of these receptors: a man over 45 who received an inactivated influenza vaccine. Donor details come from another sample of the same person, matched by shared clones.

The chain has TRBV27 and TRBJ2-2, with 10 bases aligning to TRBD1. V lost 5 bases and J lost 6; bases outside the gene matches: 9. Germline CDR1 and CDR2: MNHEY and SMNVEV (reference sequence). This CDR3 spans 16 amino acids. The CDR3 sequence: CASSTTGGGGPGELFF. CDR3 coding DNA: TGTGCCAGCAGTACGACAGGGGGCGGGGGTCCCGGGGAGCTGTTTTTT.

CDR3 DNA: TGTGCCAGCAGCGCTGTCAGGGGCCCATATTCTTCTGGACTGGTAAATGAGCAGTTCTTC. Its protein is CASSAVRGPYSSGLVNEQFF. V and J are TRBV11-1 and TRBJ2-1, with D perhaps TRBD1 (6 bases). CDR3 size: 20 residues. Germline CDR1 SGHAT, CDR2 FQDESV (reference sequence). The V gene lost 5 bases and the J gene lost 7 bases, with 33 bases spanning the gap.

This rearrangement joins TRBV28 to TRBJ2-1, with TRBD2 matching 8 bases. The CDR3 length is 16 residues. The junction had 9 bases not matched to a gene; V was cut back by 7 bases and J by 1 base. CDR1 and CDR2 (germline): MDHEN, SYDVKM. This chain's CDR3 is CASTRSGSLSYNEQFF. For the CDR3, the DNA is TGTGCCAGCACCAGGAGCGGGAGTCTTTCCTACAATGAGCAGTTCTTC.

This clonotype was seen repeatedly, ten times or more. V is TRBV6-5 and J is TRBJ1-2; D is possibly TRBD1 (6 bases). CDR3 length equals 16 residues. V lost 2 bases and J 9 bases, leaving 22 bases between the germline ends. Germline assignment: CDR1 MNHEY and CDR2 SVGAGI. The CDR3: CASSYRSTRTASRYTF. Written as DNA, the CDR3 is TGTGCCAGCAGTTACCGATCGACACGGACAGCAAGTCGCTACACCTTC.

This sequence joins TRBV20-1 and TRBJ2-1; D is undetermined. Germline V gene data show CDR1 as DFQATT and CDR2 as SNEGSKA (reference sequence). The CDR3 loop spans 11 amino acids. The CDR3 DNA reads TGCGGACCTACCTCTGGGAATGAGCAGTTCTTC. This gives the protein CGPTSGNEQFF.

This clonotype was seen many times. This chain uses TRBV7-2 with TRBJ2-1, with D uncertain. Germline values: CDR1 SGHTA, CDR2 FQGNSA. The V end lost 2 bases, the J end lost 4 bases, and 6 bases lay between the germline ends. CDR3 length equals 13 residues. In nucleotides, the CDR3 is TGTGCCAGCAGCTTACAACAGTACAATGAGCAGTTCTTC. It encodes CASSLQQYNEQFF.

This clonotype was found many times. The V call is TRBV10-3, the J call TRBJ2-2; a weak D match, TRBD1 (6 bases). V lost 3 bases and J lost 4, with 18 bases in between. Looked up from germline, CDR1 is ENHRY and CDR2 is SYGVKD. The CDR3 spans 17 residues. The chain's CDR3 is CAISEQGLVGSTGELFF. CDR3 coding DNA: TGTGCCATCAGTGAACAGGGTCTTGTCGGATCCACCGGGGAGCTGTTTTTT.

This clonotype came up a few times. The chain joins TRBV6-2 or TRBV6-3 to TRBJ2-1, with TRBD1 matching over 7 bases. Germline loops: CDR1 MNHEY, CDR2 SVGEGT. V lost 7 bases, J lost 4 bases, and 13 bases stayed unmatched. This CDR3 has 16 amino acids. CDR3 nucleotide sequence: TGTGCCAGCAACCAACAGGGGAAGAAAGTGTACAATGAGCAGTTCTTC. Translated: CASNQQGKKVYNEQFF.

This clonotype was observed a few times. The rearrangement joins TRBV5-1 to TRBJ1-1, with a possible D match to TRBD1 (6 bases). This CDR3 is built from 15 residues. CDR1 SGHRS and CDR2 YFSETQ come from the germline V gene. V was clipped by 4 bases and J by 5 bases, with 18 bases between them. DNA for the CDR3: TGCGCCAGCAGCGACCTAGGGGGTTCAGGTACTGAAGCTTTCTTT. This encodes CASSDLGGSGTEAFF.

The chain couples TRBV29-1 to TRBJ2-3; 8 nucleotides align to TRBD1. CDR1 and CDR2 (germline): SQVTM, ANQGSEA. The CDR3 length is 14 residues. V was pared by 2 bases and J by 1 base, with 2 bases of the junction left unmatched. The DNA of the CDR3 is TGCAGCGTTGAACAGGGGGCGCGCACAGATACGCAGTATTTT. It specifies CSVEQGARTDTQYF.

This clonotype was recorded a few times. The chain couples TRBV5-5 to TRBJ2-3; 8 bases line up with TRBD1. Germline values: CDR1 SGHKS, CDR2 YYEKEE (reference sequence). V lost 3 bases to trimming and J lost 2 bases; unmatched junction nucleotides: 11. There are 17 residues in the CDR3. In DNA form, the CDR3 reads TGTGCCAGCAGCTCATCCATTGGGACAGGCATCACAGATACGCAGTATTTT. Its translation: CASSSSIGTGITDTQYF.

This clonotype came up a few times. The rearrangement links TRBV11-2 to TRBJ2-3, with 10 bases fitting TRBD2. Germline V lookup: CDR1 SGHAT, CDR2 FQNNGV. CDR3 length: 15 amino acids. Losses at the gene ends were 5 bases for V and 4 bases for J; bases not matched to a gene: 6. CDR3 region: CASSPLAGESDTQYF. The DNA for the CDR3 is TGTGCCAGCAGCCCGCTAGCGGGAGAATCAGATACGCAGTATTTT. Full variable domain (rest looked up from reference TRBV11-2 and TRBJ2-3): EAGVAQSPRYKIIEKRQSVAFWCNPISGHATLYWYQQILGQGPKLLIQFQNNGVVDDSQLPKDRFSAERLKGVDSTLKIQPAKLEDSAVYLCASSPLAGESDTQYFGPGTRLTVL.

A few counts support this clonotype. The chain carries TRBV11-2 and TRBJ2-7, with D tentatively TRBD1 (5 bases). This CDR3 contains 14 residues. Trimming pared 4 bases from V and 0 bases from J, leaving 10 bases between. CDR1 is SGHAT, CDR2 FQNNGV, per germline. The CDR3 sequence: CASSSDISSYEQYF. In nucleotides, the CDR3 is TGTGCCAGCAGCTCGGACATAAGCTCCTACGAGCAGTACTTC.

This clonotype was detected only a few times. This chain connects TRBV5-1 to TRBJ2-3, with D tentatively TRBD2 (5 bases). The V gene's germline CDR1 is SGHRS and CDR2 YFSETQ. This CDR3 spans 15 amino acids. Trimming cost V 2 bases and J 0 bases, with 10 bases left between them. The CDR3 spells CASSFYGISTDTQYF. The CDR3 coding sequence is TGCGCCAGCAGCTTCTACGGGATTAGCACAGATACGCAGTATTTT.

This clonotype has only a few counts. This rearrangement joins TRBV7-2 to TRBJ2-1; a weak D match, TRBD1 (5 bases). Germline CDR1 and CDR2: SGHTA and FQGNSA. CDR3 length: 14 amino acids. V dropped 5 bases and J dropped 4 bases, with 12 bases sitting between them. CDR3 in amino acids: CASSPIDRYNEQFF. Written as DNA, the CDR3 is TGTGCCAGCAGCCCGATAGACAGATACAATGAGCAGTTCTTC. Together with reference TRBV7-2 and TRBJ2-1, the CDR3 gives the full variable domain: GAGVSQSPSNKVTEKGKDVELRCDPISGHTALYWYRQSLGQGLEFLIYFQGNSAPDKSGLPSDRFSAERTGGSVSTLTIQRTQQEDSAVYLCASSPIDRYNEQFFGPGTRLTVL.

The V call is TRBV4-1, the J call TRBJ2-4; a possible D gene is TRBD1 (6 bases). The germline V gene encodes CDR1 MGHRA and CDR2 YSYEKL. CDR3 size: 15 residues. Trimming took 3 bases from V and 9 from J, leaving 18 bases between them. The CDR3 DNA is TGCGCCAGCAGCCAGACGACAGGAAAAGGCGGCATTCAGTACTTC. It translates to CASSQTTGKGGIQYF.

The chain couples TRBV12-3 or TRBV12-4 to TRBJ2-6; tentatively, D is TRBD1 (5 bases). The V gene lost 7 bases and the J gene lost 7 bases, with 11 bases spanning the gap. This CDR3 spans 13 amino acids. This CDR3 is CASTFRGANVLTF. The CDR3 DNA reads as TGTGCCAGCACCTTTAGGGGCGCCAACGTCCTGACTTTC.

The CDR3, as DNA: TGCAGTGTGAAGAGAGCGGGCCCTCCGGAAGCTTTCTTT. It is translated as CSVKRAGPPEAFF. This rearrangement joins TRBV20-1 to TRBJ1-1; unclear D gene. Per germline, CDR1 DFQATT and CDR2 SNEGSKA (reference sequence). Between the trimmed V and J ends, which lost 7 bases and 8 bases, there was a span of 20 bases. The CDR3 sequence is 13 residues long.

This clonotype has a handful of counts. The chain combines TRBV6-1 with TRBJ2-7; TRBD1 matches at 8 bases. Germline V gene data show CDR1 as MNHNS and CDR2 as SASEGT. CDR3 length equals 14 residues. Trimming at V came to 5 bases and at J to 1 base, leaving 4 bases not matched to a gene. This CDR3 is CASSPWTGSYEQYF. The CDR3 bases are TGTGCCAGCAGTCCATGGACAGGGTCCTACGAGCAGTACTTC.

The chain is built from TRBV20-1 and TRBJ2-3; no reliable D call. The CDR3 has 15 residues. V was trimmed by 5 bases and J by 7 bases, leaving 22 bases between them. Germline V CDR1 and CDR2: DFQATT, SNEGSKA (reference sequence). The chain's CDR3 is CSAPDSTKGVYTQYF. In nucleotides, the CDR3 is TGCAGTGCTCCTGATTCGACAAAGGGCGTATATACGCAGTATTTT.

This chain uses TRBV20-1 with TRBJ2-7; maybe TRBD2 (6 bases). Germline-derived CDR1 and CDR2 are DFQATT and SNEGSKA (reference sequence). The V gene lost 0 bases and the J gene lost 2 bases, with 23 bases spanning the gap. The CDR3 loop spans 18 amino acids. CDR3 coding DNA: TGCAGTGCTAGAGAGGGCGCAGGGAGGCTAGCGATCGCCTACGAGCAGTACTTC. Its protein is CSAREGAGRLAIAYEQYF.

This clonotype appeared a few times. The rearrangement uses TRBV3-1 and TRBJ2-7; D unresolved. Germline V lookup: CDR1 LGHDT, CDR2 YNNKEL (reference sequence). The ends were cut back, 1 base at V and 0 bases at J, with 10 bases in the middle. This CDR3 is 15 amino acids long. CDR3 in amino acids: CASSQGPVSSYEQYF. The CDR3 region has the DNA TGTGCCAGCAGCCAAGGGCCTGTAAGCTCCTACGAGCAGTACTTC.

The chain employs TRBV20-1 and TRBJ1-1, with TRBD1 identical over 9 bases. CDR3 length equals 15 residues. Germline V gene sequence: CDR1 DFQATT, CDR2 SNEGSKA (reference sequence). J gave up 0 bases and V 0 bases, and 2 bases lay outside the gene matches. This CDR3 is CSARDGQGMNTEAFF. The DNA for the CDR3 is TGCAGTGCTAGAGACGGACAGGGGATGAACACTGAAGCTTTCTTT.

The chain employs TRBV20-1 and TRBJ2-7, with TRBD2 matching 12 bases. Germline CDR1 and CDR2: DFQATT and SNEGSKA (reference sequence). The CDR3 extends over 15 amino acids. Trimming removed 6 bases from V and 6 bases from J; junction bases left unmatched: 12. CDR3 sequence: CSAQPTSGRYGEQYF. CDR3 DNA sequence: TGCAGTGCACAACCAACTAGCGGGAGGTACGGCGAGCAGTACTTC.

In its sample, this clonotype was seen a few times. The rearrangement links TRBV7-2 to TRBJ2-7, with 9 bases that match TRBD1. J lost 2 bases, V lost 5 bases, and 7 bases had no gene match. CDR1 SGHTA and CDR2 FQGNSA come from the germline V gene. The CDR3 loop spans 15 amino acids. Here the CDR3 reads CASSQRGTGPYEQYF. CDR3 DNA sequence: TGTGCCAGCAGCCAAAGGGGGACAGGGCCCTACGAGCAGTACTTC.

This clonotype was detected a few times. The chain uses TRBV20-1 and TRBJ2-7; no clear D gene. The CDR3 has 14 residues. Trimming took 3 bases from V and 3 from J, leaving 15 bases between them. The germline V gene encodes CDR1 DFQATT and CDR2 SNEGSKA (reference sequence). Here the CDR3 reads CSASPHLGSYEQYF. CDR3 bases: TGCAGTGCTAGTCCCCACTTGGGCAGCTACGAGCAGTACTTC.

This chain uses TRBV6-2 or TRBV6-3 with TRBJ2-3; 7 positions agree with TRBD1. V was clipped by 2 bases and J by 2 bases; unmatched bases: 7. The germline CDR1 and CDR2 sequences are MNHEY and SVGEGT. This CDR3 comprises 16 residues. In DNA form, the CDR3 reads TGTGCCAGCAGTTACATCCTCGGACAGGTCACAGATACGCAGTATTTT. As protein: CASSYILGQVTDTQYF.

This clonotype was detected only a few times. The chain is built from TRBV5-6 and TRBJ2-1, with 9 bases aligning to TRBD2. The J segment lost 9 bases and the V segment lost 4 bases, leaving 2 bases of the junction unmatched. There are 12 residues in the CDR3. Germline assignment: CDR1 SGHDT and CDR2 YYEEEE. In nucleotides, the CDR3 is TGTGCCAGCAGCGGACTAGCGTCTGAGCAGTTCTTC. Translating gives CASSGLASEQFF.

This sequence joins TRBV4-3 and TRBJ2-5; weak D call: TRBD2 (6 bases). Trimming took 0 bases from V and 9 from J, leaving 17 bases between them. Germline V gene data show CDR1 as LGHNA and CDR2 as YSLEER. This CDR3 contains 15 residues. The CDR3: CASSQDQGAGIAQYF. CDR3 sequence (DNA): TGCGCCAGCAGCCAAGATCAAGGTGCGGGGATTGCCCAGTACTTC.

This clonotype was detected only a few times. V and J are TRBV20-1 and TRBJ2-7, with TRBD2 matching 13 bases. Losses at the gene ends were 5 bases for V and 2 bases for J; bases not matched to a gene: 12. There are 17 residues in the CDR3. Per germline, CDR1 DFQATT and CDR2 SNEGSKA (reference sequence). The CDR3 DNA follows: TGCAGTGCTTTGCCCTCATTACTAGCGGGGGGGACCTACGAGCAGTACTTC. Its translation is CSALPSLLAGGTYEQYF.

The J gene is TRBJ2-2, the V gene TRBV10-3; the D is unclear. Germline V gene data show CDR1 as ENHRY and CDR2 as SYGVKD. This CDR3 contains 14 residues. The V gene lost 6 bases and the J gene lost 4 bases, with 12 bases spanning the gap. CDR3 sequence reads: CAIREHSPTGELFF. DNA of the CDR3: TGTGCCATCAGGGAGCACAGCCCCACCGGGGAGCTGTTTTTT.

The chain couples TRBV7-9 to TRBJ1-2; 9 nucleotides line up with TRBD1. Germline CDR1 reads SEHNR; CDR2 reads FQNEAQ (reference sequence). The V segment lost 3 bases and the J segment 2 bases; nucleotides outside the gene matches: 4. CDR3 size: 15 residues. This chain's CDR3 is CASSFLGTGNYGYTF. The DNA of the CDR3 is TGTGCCAGCAGCTTTCTCGGGACAGGGAACTATGGCTACACCTTC.